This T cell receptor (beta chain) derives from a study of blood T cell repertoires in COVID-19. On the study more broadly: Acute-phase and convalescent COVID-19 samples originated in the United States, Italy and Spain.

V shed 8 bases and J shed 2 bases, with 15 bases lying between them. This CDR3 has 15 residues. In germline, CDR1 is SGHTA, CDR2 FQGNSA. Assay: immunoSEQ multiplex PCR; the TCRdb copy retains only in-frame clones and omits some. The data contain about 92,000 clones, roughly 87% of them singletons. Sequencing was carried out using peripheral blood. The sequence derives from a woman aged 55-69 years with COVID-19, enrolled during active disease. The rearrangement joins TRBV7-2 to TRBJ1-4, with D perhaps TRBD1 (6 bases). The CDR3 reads CASGSKGGTNEKLFF. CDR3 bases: TGTGCCAGCGGCTCCAAGGGGGGGACTAATGAAAAACTGTTTTTT.